Sequencing of this T cell receptor beta chain was carried out in a study of blood T cells in healthy people across ages. Study-level background: Roughly one uniquely barcoded beta molecule per two T cells was captured.

Drawing of peripheral blood yielded roughly 9.3 milliliters from each donor. A second PCR of 7 to 11 cycles used a sample-barcoded 5' primer and a J-beta primer mix. Researchers report that each sample yielded at least 2.5 million CDR3-containing paired-end reads. TCRdb analysed the 5' RACE reads with MiXCR anew, one entry per CDR3 protein. The data hold around 800,000 distinct CDR3 sequences, with 62% observed a single time. Germline V CDR1 and CDR2: ENHRY, SYGVKD. The CDR3 covers 15 residues. After removal of 6 bases from V and 10 bases from J, the junction contained 12 bases not matched to a gene. This receptor was identified in a man aged 25 to 40 in good health. What was sequenced was blood. The rearrangement links TRBV10-3 to TRBJ2-1; 10 bases map to TRBD2. CDR3: CAIRERLAGPEEQFF. The CDR3 DNA reads TGTGCCATCAGGGAGAGACTAGCGGGCCCTGAAGAGCAGTTCTTC.